Below are 21 T cell receptor beta chains sequenced from a single sample in a study of blood T cells in healthy people across ages (dated by TCRdb to the mid-2010s). Library construction relied on 5' RACE. Instrument on record: Illumina HiSeq 2500. The second PCR ran for roughly 7 to 11 cycles and used a J-beta primer mix along with a sample-barcoded 5' primer. TCRdb ran its own pipeline on the public reads, namely fastp trimming at Q25 and MiXCR clone calling, and kept in-frame beta chains. Each record represents a unique CDR3 protein, reported with the most common genes and DNA among its rows. This sample comprises 800,000 or so distinct CDR3 sequences, more than 20% of them detected only once. Clones ranked in the top ten supply 3% to 4% of the sample. This sample also belongs to another study, concerning T cells of mothers and their children.

Sequenced sample: blood. The receptor source for this set is a boy aged 10-17 years in good health.

This clonotype was detected only a few times. This chain joins TRBV10-3 and TRBJ2-5; TRBD2 agrees at 12 bases. TRBJ2-1 explains the end of the DNA better; the J call may be wrong. CDR3 length equals 15 residues. From germline, CDR1 is ENHRY and CDR2 SYGVKD. The CDR3 DNA sequence: TGTGCCATCAGCAGGACTAGCGGGAACCACAATGAGCAGTTCTTC. Translation: CAISRTSGNHNEQFF.

Notes on this clonotype: A read error may be the cause here, since a much bigger clone is one base away. Since no conserved phenylalanine or tryptophan closes the CDR3, a read error is the likely cause. This sequence joins TRBV4-2 and TRBJ1-2; TRBD1 is a possible D gene (5 bases). CDR1 and CDR2 from the germline V gene are LGHNA and YNFKEQ. CDR3 length: 13 residues. Trimming took 0 bases from V and 3 from J, leaving 5 bases between them. CDR3 sequence (DNA): TGTGCCAGCAGCCAAGACAGGGACTATGGCTACACCCTC. Amino acids: CASSQDRDYGYTL.

The gene calls are TRBV6-5 and TRBJ1-5; D gene ambiguous. The germline CDR1 and CDR2 sequences are MNHEY and SVGAGI. The CDR3 covers 13 residues. Trimming pared 0 bases from V and 5 bases from J, leaving 5 bases between. CDR3 DNA: TGTGCCAGCAGTTACTCGTGGGATCAGCCCCAGCATTTT. Its protein product is CASSYSWDQPQHF.

V usage is TRBV3-1 and J usage is TRBJ2-7; TRBD1 matches 11 bases. The V gene end was trimmed by 3 bases and the J gene end by 0 bases; junction bases not matched to a gene: 7. CDR1 is LGHDT and CDR2 is YNNKEL in the germline V gene (reference sequence). The CDR3 consists of 17 residues. The CDR3, as DNA: TGTGCCAGCAGCCAGGAGGGACAGGGGGTCTACTCCTACGAGCAGTACTTC. Its protein is CASSQEGQGVYSYEQYF.

This clonotype has more than one count but fewer than ten. The chain links TRBV7-2 to TRBJ2-3; possible D gene TRBD2, 5 bases. Germline CDR1 is SGHTA and CDR2 is FQGNSA. The CDR3 length is 15 residues. The V end was cut by 2 bases, the J end by 4 bases, with 13 bases between. The chain's CDR3 is CASSLYGKAPDTQYF. CDR3 bases: TGTGCCAGCAGCTTATACGGGAAGGCCCCAGATACGCAGTATTTT.

To note about this clonotype: Without the conserved terminal phenylalanine or tryptophan, this CDR3 likely stems from a read error. The V call is TRBV28, the J call TRBJ2-1; D remains ambiguous. The J call may not be correct, given that the DNA end is closer to TRBJ2-7. The CDR3 extends over 14 amino acids. Per germline, CDR1 MDHEN and CDR2 SYDVKM. Here the CDR3 DNA reads TGTGCCAGCAGTCTGGGTCCAAACTCCTACGAGCAGTACCTC. It is translated as CASSLGPNSYEQYL.

The chain combines TRBV12-3 or TRBV12-4 with TRBJ2-3; D is ambiguous. This CDR3 is 13 amino acids long. Trimming took 8 bases from V and 1 from J, leaving 10 bases between them. DNA of the CDR3: TGTGCCAGCGAAGGCGGTGGCACAGATACGCAGTATTTT. It yields the protein CASEGGGTDTQYF.

This clonotype was seen repeatedly, ten times or more. This sequence joins TRBV4-1 and TRBJ2-5, with 12 bases identical to TRBD2. CDR1 is MGHRA and CDR2 is YSYEKL in the germline V gene. V was pared by 3 bases and J by 6 bases, with 5 bases of the junction left unmatched. This CDR3 contains 15 residues. DNA of the CDR3: TGCGCCAGCAGCCAGCTAGCGGGAGGGCCGCAGACCCAGTACTTC. This translates into CASSQLAGGPQTQYF.

This rearrangement joins TRBV5-5 to TRBJ2-7; 7 positions agree with TRBD1. The CDR3 extends over 15 amino acids. Trimming at V came to 4 bases and at J to 0 bases, leaving 7 bases not matched to a gene. Germline CDR1 is SGHKS and CDR2 is YYEKEE (reference sequence). DNA of the CDR3: TGTGCCAGCAGCCGAGGACAGGACCACTCCTACGAGCAGTACTTC. Translating gives CASSRGQDHSYEQYF.

This clonotype was seen a handful of times. The chain has TRBV4-3 and TRBJ2-7, with TRBD1 as a possible D gene (6 bases). Germline CDR1 reads LGHNA; CDR2 reads YSLEER. The CDR3 length is 16 residues. V was shortened by 4 bases and J by 3 bases, with 19 bases between the two germline ends. CDR3 loop: CASSLARGEGDYEQYF. Written as DNA, the CDR3 is TGCGCCAGCAGCCTAGCCCGGGGCGAGGGGGACTACGAGCAGTACTTC.

The chain has TRBV29-1 and TRBJ2-2, with unresolved D. This CDR3 has 15 residues. Germline loops: CDR1 SQVTM, CDR2 ANQGSEA. Trimming shortened V by 4 bases and J by 0 bases, and 12 bases separated the two germline ends. CDR3 protein: CSVGVGLANTGELFF. DNA for the CDR3: TGCAGCGTTGGGGTTGGGTTGGCGAACACCGGGGAGCTGTTTTTT.

The chain links TRBV30 to TRBJ2-1; D uncertain. This CDR3 spans 11 amino acids. The germline CDR1 and CDR2 sequences are GTSNPN and SVGIG (reference sequence). Between the trimmed V and J ends, which lost 3 bases and 10 bases, there was a span of 10 bases. DNA for the CDR3: TGTGCCTGGAGCGTAGAGGTGGAGCAGTTCTTC. This translates into CAWSVEVEQFF. Drawing the rest from reference TRBV30 and TRBJ2-1, the complete variable domain is SQTIHQWPATLVQPVGSPLSLECTVEGTSNPNLYWYRQAAGRGLQLLFYSVGIGQISSEVPQNLSASRPQDRQFILSSKKLLLSDSGFYLCAWSVEVEQFFGPGTRLTVL.

This chain uses TRBV4-2 with TRBJ2-7; possible D gene TRBD2, 6 bases. Trimming took 1 base from V and 0 from J, leaving 16 bases between them. Germline-derived CDR1 and CDR2 are LGHNA and YNFKEQ. CDR3 length: 17 amino acids. In nucleotides, the CDR3 is TGTGCCAGCAGCCAAGTTAATAGCGGAGGGAGCTCCTACGAGCAGTACTTC. Translated, it gives CASSQVNSGGSSYEQYF.

The chain carries TRBV7-3 and TRBJ2-3; no firm D call. Germline V lookup: CDR1 SGHTA, CDR2 FQGTGA. V was cut by 5 bases and J by 2 bases, with 11 bases left in between. The length of the CDR3 is 14 residues. CDR3 loop: CASSGPRSTDTQYF. The CDR3 DNA is TGTGCCAGCAGCGGCCCCAGGTCCACAGATACGCAGTATTTT.

This clonotype appeared a few times. The rearrangement joins TRBV10-3 to TRBJ2-5, with unresolved D. The V end was cut by 0 bases, the J end by 4 bases, with 9 bases between. The CDR3 contains 14 residues. Germline values: CDR1 ENHRY, CDR2 SYGVKD. The CDR3 DNA is TGTGCCATCAGTGAGTCTGGTTCGGCAGAGACCCAGTACTTC. Its translation is CAISESGSAETQYF.

This clonotype was seen a handful of times. V usage is TRBV28 and J usage is TRBJ2-5, with 10 bases fitting TRBD2. The ends lost 7 bases at V and 4 bases at J; junction bases unmatched: 12. The CDR3 totals 16 residues. The germline V gene has CDR1 MDHEN and CDR2 SYDVKM. CDR3 loop: CASTTLRASGRETQYF. The CDR3 DNA reads as TGTGCCAGCACCACTCTAAGGGCTAGCGGGAGAGAGACCCAGTACTTC.

V usage is TRBV19 and J usage is TRBJ2-1, with 13 nucleotides matching TRBD2. The CDR3 has 19 residues. V lost 5 bases to trimming and J lost 0 bases; unmatched junction nucleotides: 10. Per the germline V gene, CDR1 is LNHDA and CDR2 is SQIVND (reference sequence). The CDR3 sequence: CASSSRPGLAGSSYNEQFF. For the CDR3, the DNA is TGTGCCAGTAGTTCCAGACCGGGACTAGCGGGGAGCTCCTACAATGAGCAGTTCTTC.

This clonotype was observed many times. This chain links TRBV27 with TRBJ2-7; 8 positions agree with TRBD2. The V gene end was trimmed by 6 bases and the J gene end by 0 bases; junction bases not matched to a gene: 7. CDR3 length: 15 residues. Germline assignment: CDR1 MNHEY and CDR2 SMNVEV (reference sequence). The CDR3 DNA reads as TGTGCCAGCAGCTTAAGCGGGGGCAGCTCCTACGAGCAGTACTTC. Translating it yields CASSLSGGSSYEQYF.

This chain uses TRBV18 with TRBJ2-1; weak D call: TRBD2 (5 bases). This CDR3 contains 15 residues. Germline values: CDR1 KGHSH, CDR2 LQKENI. With 2 bases removed from V and 4 bases from J, the gap between germline ends came to 12 bases. CDR3 sequence reads: CASSPMSGEYNEQFF. CDR3 coding DNA: TGTGCCAGCTCACCAATGTCCGGGGAGTACAATGAGCAGTTCTTC.

The gene calls are TRBV5-1 and TRBJ2-2, with D possibly being TRBD2 (6 bases). The CDR3 has 15 amino acids. Germline-derived CDR1 and CDR2 are SGHRS and YFSETQ. V lost 3 bases to trimming and J lost 2 bases, with 11 bases between them. The chain's CDR3 is CASSSGGSNTGELFF. The CDR3 region has the DNA TGCGCCAGCAGCTCTGGGGGGAGTAACACCGGGGAGCTGTTTTTT.

This clonotype was seen a handful of times. V gene TRBV15 combines with J gene TRBJ1-6; TRBD1 aligns across 8 bases. The V segment lost 3 bases and the J segment 0 bases; nucleotides outside the gene matches: 4. Germline V gene data show CDR1 as LNHNV and CDR2 as YYDKDF (reference sequence). The CDR3 is 17 amino acids. The CDR3 spells CATSSWDRSSYNSPLHF. The CDR3 DNA reads TGTGCCACCAGCAGTTGGGACAGGAGCTCCTATAATTCACCCCTCCACTTT. The entire variable domain, with the rest obtained from reference TRBV15 and TRBJ1-6, is as follows: DAMVIQNPRYQVTQFGKPVTLSCSQTLNHNVMYWYQQKSSQAPKLLFHYYDKDFNNEADTPDNFQSRRPNTSFCFLDIRSPGLGDTAMYLCATSSWDRSSYNSPLHFGNGTRLTVT.